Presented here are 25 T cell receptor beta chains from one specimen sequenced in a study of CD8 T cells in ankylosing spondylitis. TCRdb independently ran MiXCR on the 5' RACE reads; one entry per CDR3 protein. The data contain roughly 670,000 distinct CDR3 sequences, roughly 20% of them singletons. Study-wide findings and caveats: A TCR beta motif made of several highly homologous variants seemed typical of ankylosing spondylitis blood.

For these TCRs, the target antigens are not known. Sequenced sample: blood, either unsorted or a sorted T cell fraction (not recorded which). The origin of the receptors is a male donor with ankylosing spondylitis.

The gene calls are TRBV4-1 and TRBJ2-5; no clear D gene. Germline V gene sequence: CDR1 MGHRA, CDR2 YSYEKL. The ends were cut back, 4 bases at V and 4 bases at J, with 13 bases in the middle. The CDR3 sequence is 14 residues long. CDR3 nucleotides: TGCGCCAGCAGCCTCTCCAGCCTCCTAGAGACCCAGTACTTC. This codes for CASSLSSLLETQYF.

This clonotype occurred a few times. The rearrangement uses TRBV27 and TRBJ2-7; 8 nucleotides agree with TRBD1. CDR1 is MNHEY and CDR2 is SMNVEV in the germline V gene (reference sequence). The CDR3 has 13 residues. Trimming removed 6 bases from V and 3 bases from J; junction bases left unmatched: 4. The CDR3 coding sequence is TGTGCCAGCAGCCGACAGGGGCGCTACGAGCAGTACTTC. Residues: CASSRQGRYEQYF.

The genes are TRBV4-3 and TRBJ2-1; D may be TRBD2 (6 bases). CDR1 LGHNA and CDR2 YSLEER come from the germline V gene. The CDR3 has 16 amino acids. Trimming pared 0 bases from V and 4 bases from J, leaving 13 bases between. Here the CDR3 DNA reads TGCGCCAGCAGCCAAGAAGCGGCTAGCGAGTACAATGAGCAGTTCTTC. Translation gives CASSQEAASEYNEQFF.

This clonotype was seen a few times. CDR3 coding DNA: TGCGCCAGCAGCTTTCAGGACCTATCCTACGAGCAGTACTTC. Encoded protein: CASSFQDLSYEQYF. This chain connects TRBV5-1 to TRBJ2-7; D remains unclear. The CDR3 totals 14 residues. From germline, CDR1 is SGHRS and CDR2 YFSETQ. V was cut by 2 bases and J by 1 base, with 10 bases left in between.

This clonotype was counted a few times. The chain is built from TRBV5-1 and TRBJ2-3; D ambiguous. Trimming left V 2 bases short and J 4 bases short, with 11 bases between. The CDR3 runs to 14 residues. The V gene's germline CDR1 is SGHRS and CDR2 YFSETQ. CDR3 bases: TGCGCCAGCAGCTTCTCCGTTCAATCAGATACGCAGTATTTT. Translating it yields CASSFSVQSDTQYF.

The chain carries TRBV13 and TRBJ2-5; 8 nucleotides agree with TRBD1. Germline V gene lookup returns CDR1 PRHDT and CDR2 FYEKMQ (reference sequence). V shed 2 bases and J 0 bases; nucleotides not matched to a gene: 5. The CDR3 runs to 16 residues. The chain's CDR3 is CASSLRWGQDQETQYF. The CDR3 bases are TGTGCCAGCAGCTTAAGGTGGGGACAGGACCAAGAGACCCAGTACTTC.

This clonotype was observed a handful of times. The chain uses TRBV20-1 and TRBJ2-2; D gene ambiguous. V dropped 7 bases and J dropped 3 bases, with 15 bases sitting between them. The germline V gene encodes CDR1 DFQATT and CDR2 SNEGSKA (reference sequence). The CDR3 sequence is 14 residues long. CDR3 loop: CSVRHRGDTGELFF. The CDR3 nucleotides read TGCAGTGTCAGGCACCGCGGCGACACCGGGGAGCTGTTTTTT.

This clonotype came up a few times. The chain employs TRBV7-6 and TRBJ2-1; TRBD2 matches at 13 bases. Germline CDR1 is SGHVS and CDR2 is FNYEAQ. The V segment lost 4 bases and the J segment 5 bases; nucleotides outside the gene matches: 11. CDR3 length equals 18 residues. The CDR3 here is CASSSPPQTSGRDNEQFF. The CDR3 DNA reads TGTGCCAGCAGCTCCCCGCCCCAAACTAGCGGGAGGGACAATGAGCAGTTCTTC.

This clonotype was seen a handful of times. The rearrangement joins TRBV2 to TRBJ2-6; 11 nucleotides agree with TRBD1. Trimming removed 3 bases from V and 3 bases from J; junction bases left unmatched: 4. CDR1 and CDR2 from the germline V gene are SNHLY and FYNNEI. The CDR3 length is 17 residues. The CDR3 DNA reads TGTGCCAGCAGTGAGTTGGGACAGGGGGTTGGGGCCAACGTCCTGACTTTC. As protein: CASSELGQGVGANVLTF.

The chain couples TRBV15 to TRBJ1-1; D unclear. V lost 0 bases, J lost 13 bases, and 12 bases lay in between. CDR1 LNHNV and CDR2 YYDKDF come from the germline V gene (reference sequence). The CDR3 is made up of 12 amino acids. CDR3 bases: TGTGCCACCAGCAGAGATTTGCGACAAGGTTTCTTT. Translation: CATSRDLRQGFF.

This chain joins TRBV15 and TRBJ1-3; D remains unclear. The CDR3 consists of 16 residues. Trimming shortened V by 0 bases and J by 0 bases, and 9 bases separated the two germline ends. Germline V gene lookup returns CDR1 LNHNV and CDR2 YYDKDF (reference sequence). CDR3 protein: CATSRDVGSSGNTIYF. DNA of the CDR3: TGTGCCACCAGCAGAGATGTGGGGAGCTCTGGAAACACCATATATTTT.

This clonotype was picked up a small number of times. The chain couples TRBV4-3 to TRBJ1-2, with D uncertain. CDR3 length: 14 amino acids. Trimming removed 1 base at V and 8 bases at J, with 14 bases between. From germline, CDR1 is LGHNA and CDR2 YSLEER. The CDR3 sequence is CASSQGWGPWGYTF. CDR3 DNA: TGCGCCAGCAGCCAAGGGTGGGGTCCTTGGGGCTACACCTTC.

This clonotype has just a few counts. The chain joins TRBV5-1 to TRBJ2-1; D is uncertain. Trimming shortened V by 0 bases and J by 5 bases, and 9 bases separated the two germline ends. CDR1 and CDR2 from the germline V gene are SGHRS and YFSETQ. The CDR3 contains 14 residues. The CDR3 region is CASSLAVADNEQFF. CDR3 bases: TGCGCCAGCAGCTTGGCCGTGGCAGACAATGAGCAGTTCTTC.

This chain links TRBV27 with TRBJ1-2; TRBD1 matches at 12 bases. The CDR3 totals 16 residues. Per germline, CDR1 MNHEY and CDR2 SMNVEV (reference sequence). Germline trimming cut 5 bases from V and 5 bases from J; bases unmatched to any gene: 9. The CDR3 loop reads CASSPIPGQGAYGYTF. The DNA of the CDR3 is TGTGCCAGCAGTCCAATACCGGGACAGGGGGCTTATGGCTACACCTTC.

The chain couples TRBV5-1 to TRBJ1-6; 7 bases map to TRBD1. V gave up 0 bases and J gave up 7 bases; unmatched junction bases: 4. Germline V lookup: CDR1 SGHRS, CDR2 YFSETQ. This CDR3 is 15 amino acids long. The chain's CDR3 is CASSLEGRGNSPLHF. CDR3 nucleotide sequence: TGCGCCAGCAGCTTGGAAGGCAGGGGGAATTCACCCCTCCACTTT.

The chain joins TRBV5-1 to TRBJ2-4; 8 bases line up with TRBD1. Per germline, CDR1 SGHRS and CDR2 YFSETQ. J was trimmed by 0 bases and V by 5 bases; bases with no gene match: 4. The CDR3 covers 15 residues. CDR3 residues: CASRVDRVAKNIQYF. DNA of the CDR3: TGCGCCAGCAGAGTGGACAGGGTAGCCAAAAACATTCAGTACTTC.

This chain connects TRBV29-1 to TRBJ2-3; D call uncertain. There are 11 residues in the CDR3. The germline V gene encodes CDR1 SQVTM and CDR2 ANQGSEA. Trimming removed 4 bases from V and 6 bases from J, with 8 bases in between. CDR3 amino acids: CSVGPRDTQYF. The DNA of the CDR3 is TGCAGCGTTGGCCCGAGGGATACGCAGTATTTT.

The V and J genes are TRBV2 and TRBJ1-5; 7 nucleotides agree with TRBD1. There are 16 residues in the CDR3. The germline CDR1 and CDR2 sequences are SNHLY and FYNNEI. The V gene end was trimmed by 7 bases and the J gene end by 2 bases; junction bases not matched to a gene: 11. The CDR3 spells CASTEGRGSGNQPQHF. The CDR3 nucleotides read TGTGCCAGCACTGAGGGCAGGGGGTCGGGCAATCAGCCCCAGCATTTT.

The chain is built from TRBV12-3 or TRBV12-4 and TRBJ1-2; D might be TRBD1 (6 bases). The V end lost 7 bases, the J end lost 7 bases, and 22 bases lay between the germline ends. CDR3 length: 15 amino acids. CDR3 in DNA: TGTGCCAGCACTCCCCACAGGGCCGCTGATACTGGCTACACCTTC. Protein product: CASTPHRAADTGYTF.

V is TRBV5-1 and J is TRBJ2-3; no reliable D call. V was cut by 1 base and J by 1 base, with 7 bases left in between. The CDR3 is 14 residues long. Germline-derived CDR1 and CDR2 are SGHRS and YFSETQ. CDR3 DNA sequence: TGCGCCAGCAGCTTGAGCCCAGGCACAGATACGCAGTATTTT. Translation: CASSLSPGTDTQYF.

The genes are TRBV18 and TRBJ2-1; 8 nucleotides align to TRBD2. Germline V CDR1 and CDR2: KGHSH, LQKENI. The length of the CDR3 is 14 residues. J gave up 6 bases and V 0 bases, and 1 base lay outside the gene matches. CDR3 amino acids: CASSPPTSGNEQFF. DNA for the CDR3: TGTGCCAGCTCACCACCAACTAGCGGCAATGAGCAGTTCTTC. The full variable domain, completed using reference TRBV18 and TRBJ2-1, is NAGVMQNPRHLVRRRGQEARLRCSPMKGHSHVYWYRQLPEEGLKFMVYLQKENIIDESGMPKERFSAEFPKEGPSILRIQQVVRGDSAAYFCASSPPTSGNEQFFGPGTRLTVL.

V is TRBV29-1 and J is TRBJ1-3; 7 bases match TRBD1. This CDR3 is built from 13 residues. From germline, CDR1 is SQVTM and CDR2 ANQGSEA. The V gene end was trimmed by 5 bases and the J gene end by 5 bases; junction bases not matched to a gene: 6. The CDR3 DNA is TGCAGCGTTATCGGGACAGCTAGAAACACCATATATTTT. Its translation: CSVIGTARNTIYF.

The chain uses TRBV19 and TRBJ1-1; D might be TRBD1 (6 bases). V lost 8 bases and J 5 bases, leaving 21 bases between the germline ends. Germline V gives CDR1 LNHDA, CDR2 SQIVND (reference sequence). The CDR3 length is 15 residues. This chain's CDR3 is CASEWAGAPGTEAFF. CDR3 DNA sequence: TGTGCCAGTGAGTGGGCAGGGGCGCCAGGGACTGAAGCTTTCTTT.

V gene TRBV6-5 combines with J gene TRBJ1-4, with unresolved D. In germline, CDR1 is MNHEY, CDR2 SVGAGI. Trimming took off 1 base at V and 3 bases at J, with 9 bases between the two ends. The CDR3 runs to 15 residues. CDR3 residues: CASSYYGTSNEKLFF. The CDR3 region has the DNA TGTGCCAGCAGTTACTATGGCACCTCTAATGAAAAACTGTTTTTT.

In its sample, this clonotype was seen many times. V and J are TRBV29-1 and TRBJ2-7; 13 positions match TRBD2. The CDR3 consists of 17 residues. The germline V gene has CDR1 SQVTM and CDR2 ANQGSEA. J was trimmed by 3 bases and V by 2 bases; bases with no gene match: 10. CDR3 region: CSVELPSGLAGHYEQYF. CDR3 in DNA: TGCAGCGTTGAACTTCCTTCGGGACTAGCGGGACACTACGAGCAGTACTTC.